The next 19 T cell receptor beta chains were all read from a single sample in a study of cytomegalovirus exposure and HLA in healthy donors. 13 Jbeta primers and 60 Vbeta primers were used for the PCR. Clones were read by immunoSEQ multiplex PCR, and TCRdb kept only the in-frame ones, dropping some. The sample shows 100,000 to 150,000 clones, around 80% of them seen only once. Sequencing was carried out using PBMCs. These receptors were obtained from a woman aged 25 to 45 in good health and CMV-seronegative.

Points on this clone: Other DNA sequences within the sample encode an identical CDR3. Written as DNA, the CDR3 is TGTGCCAGCAGAAGGGACAGGAGCTATGGCTACACCTTC. Its translation is CASRRDRSYGYTF. The rearrangement links TRBV6-5 to TRBJ1-2; TRBD1 agrees at 8 bases. The CDR3 loop spans 13 amino acids. Germline CDR1 is MNHEY and CDR2 is SVGAGI. V shed 6 bases, J shed 4 bases, and the junction held 4 bases outside the gene matches.

The chain recombines TRBV5-4 with TRBJ1-2; TRBD1 matches at 7 bases. CDR1 SGHNT and CDR2 YYREEE come from the germline V gene (reference sequence). CDR3 size: 13 residues. V shed 4 bases, J shed 7 bases, and the junction held 7 bases outside the gene matches. CDR3 region: CASSLLTGPGYTF. CDR3 DNA sequence: TGTGCCAGCAGCCTACTGACAGGGCCTGGCTACACCTTC.

V is TRBV19 and J is TRBJ1-2; 8 bases agree with TRBD1. V shed 6 bases and J 3 bases; nucleotides not matched to a gene: 3. The CDR3 contains 13 residues. Germline values: CDR1 LNHDA, CDR2 SQIVND (reference sequence). The CDR3 DNA reads as TGTGCCAGTAGCTCAGGGGGCCACTATGGCTACACCTTC. Residues: CASSSGGHYGYTF.

The V and J genes are TRBV7-6 and TRBJ2-1; 11 positions agree with TRBD2. V dropped 5 bases and J dropped 2; count of bases not matched to a gene: 5. The V gene's germline CDR1 is SGHVS and CDR2 FNYEAQ. The CDR3 consists of 16 residues. The CDR3, as DNA: TGTGCCAGCAGCCCACTTAGCGGGAGGGCCTACAATGAGCAGTTCTTC. Translating gives CASSPLSGRAYNEQFF.

The genes are TRBV28 and TRBJ2-7, with 8 positions matching TRBD2. The CDR3 runs 15 residues. CDR1 and CDR2 from the germline V gene are MDHEN and SYDVKM. V was clipped by 5 bases and J by 7 bases; unmatched bases: 13. Here the CDR3 DNA reads TGTGCCAGCAGTCGTAGCGGGACCCCTTTAGGGGAGCAGTACTTC. Translation gives CASSRSGTPLGEQYF.

This chain joins TRBV7-3 and TRBJ2-5; TRBD1 might be the D (7 bases). Near its end, the DNA agrees better with TRBJ2-7, so the J call may be wrong. CDR1 and CDR2 from the germline V gene are SGHTA and FQGTGA. This CDR3 spans 13 amino acids. This chain's CDR3 is CASSLRQGGEQYF. The CDR3 DNA reads TGTGCCAGCAGCTTAAGGCAGGGGGGCGAGCAGTACTTC.

This clone was seen only once. The J gene is TRBJ2-1, the V gene TRBV18, with 7 bases matching TRBD2. Trimming removed 2 bases from V and 3 bases from J; junction bases left unmatched: 1. CDR1 is KGHSH and CDR2 is LQKENI in the germline V gene. The CDR3 loop spans 14 amino acids. DNA of the CDR3: TGTGCCAGCTCACCAGCGGGAGTCTACAATGAGCAGTTCTTC. This codes for CASSPAGVYNEQFF.

V and J are TRBV10-3 and TRBJ2-2; 8 bases align to TRBD2. This CDR3 comprises 14 residues. After removal of 4 bases from V and 8 bases from J, the junction contained 6 bases not matched to a gene. Germline V gene lookup returns CDR1 ENHRY and CDR2 SYGVKD. CDR3 coding DNA: TGTGCCATCAGTGCGGGAGGGTCGTTGGGGGAGCTGTTTTTT. It yields the protein CAISAGGSLGELFF.

The chain carries TRBV6-1 and TRBJ2-5, with TRBD1 as a possible D gene (7 bases). The tail of the sequence fits TRBJ2-7 better, so the J call may be wrong. CDR1 MNHNS and CDR2 SASEGT come from the germline V gene. This CDR3 is 18 amino acids long. In DNA, the CDR3 is TGTGCCAGCAGTGATCAGGGACAGCTTTATCGCGGGACCTACGAGCAGTACTTC. It specifies CASSDQGQLYRGTYEQYF.

This clone has only a few counts. The rearrangement joins TRBV6-1 to TRBJ2-7; D gene uncertain. Trimming took 6 bases from V and 3 from J, leaving 9 bases between them. Germline-derived CDR1 and CDR2 are MNHNS and SASEGT. This CDR3 is built from 12 residues. The CDR3 region is CASREQNYEQYF. The CDR3 DNA is TGTGCCAGCAGGGAACAGAACTACGAGCAGTACTTC.

With respect to this clone: The junction departs from the called germline gene at one end, perhaps through a read error. The chain employs TRBV7-9 and TRBJ1-5; D may be TRBD1 (6 bases). Germline values: CDR1 SEHNR, CDR2 FQNEAQ (reference sequence). The CDR3 is 15 residues long. CDR3 in DNA: TGTTCCAGCAGCCTTAGGGGGGGTGCGGATCAGCCCCAGCATTTT. Its translation: CSSSLRGGADQPQHF. The variable domain in full, with the rest retrieved from reference TRBV7-9 and TRBJ1-5, is DTGVSQNPRHKITKRGQNVTFRCDPISEHNRLYWYRQTLGQGPEFLTYFQNEAQLEKSRLLSDRFSAERPKGSFSTLEIQRTEQGDSAMYLCSSSLRGGADQPQHFGDGTRLSIL.

V usage is TRBV6-1 and J usage is TRBJ1-4, with TRBD1 as a possible D gene (6 bases). The CDR3 length is 12 residues. V dropped 6 bases and J dropped 4 bases, with 6 bases sitting between them. Germline CDR1 reads MNHNS; CDR2 reads SASEGT. CDR3 amino acids: CASRDSNEKLFF. CDR3 in DNA: TGTGCCAGCAGGGACAGTAATGAAAAACTGTTTTTT.

The chain employs TRBV2 and TRBJ1-1; 8 nucleotides line up with TRBD1. J was trimmed by 3 bases and V by 1 base; bases with no gene match: 4. This CDR3 is 15 amino acids long. Germline V gene data show CDR1 as SNHLY and CDR2 as FYNNEI. The CDR3 DNA sequence: TGTGCCAGCAGTGAAGGACAGGGGTGGTACACTGAAGCTTTCTTT. Protein: CASSEGQGWYTEAFF.

The V and J genes are TRBV19 and TRBJ2-5, with a tentative D call TRBD1 (6 bases). The CDR3 covers 14 residues. The ends were cut back, 4 bases at V and 3 bases at J, with 12 bases in the middle. The germline V gene has CDR1 LNHDA and CDR2 SQIVND (reference sequence). Written as DNA, the CDR3 is TGTGCCAGTAGTACCGACAGGATGAAAGAGACCCAGTACTTC. This encodes CASSTDRMKETQYF.

The chain uses TRBV7-2 and TRBJ1-4; D gene uncertain. There are 14 residues in the CDR3. Germline CDR1 reads SGHTA; CDR2 reads FQGNSA. Trimming stripped 1 base from V and 10 bases from J, with 13 bases between. The CDR3 bases are TGTGCCAGCAGCTTAGTACAGTTAGGTGGAAAACTGTTTTTT. Translated: CASSLVQLGGKLFF.

The chain joins TRBV7-8 to TRBJ1-5; D is unclear. The CDR3 sequence is 16 residues long. Germline V CDR1 and CDR2: SGHVS, FQNEAQ. V was shortened by 5 bases and J by 6 bases, with 20 bases between the two germline ends. CDR3 DNA sequence: TGTGCCAGCAGCCCCACCGCAATCTCTGAGGGTCAGCCCCAGCATTTT. Its translation: CASSPTAISEGQPQHF.

The rearrangement links TRBV11-2 to TRBJ1-3; D is uncertain. Germline CDR1 SGHAT, CDR2 FQNNGV. The V and J ends lost 1 base and 2 bases respectively, with 9 bases between them. The CDR3 consists of 15 residues. CDR3 bases: TGTGCCAGCAGCTTAGCTTACGGAGCTGGAAACACCATATATTTT. Translating it yields CASSLAYGAGNTIYF.

The V gene is TRBV29-1, the J gene TRBJ2-7, with 8 bases that match TRBD1. Germline lookup yields CDR1 SQVTM and CDR2 ANQGSEA. CDR3 length: 13 residues. The J segment lost 5 bases and the V segment lost 5 bases, leaving 8 bases of the junction unmatched. The CDR3 loop reads CSVWTGSSDEQYF. The CDR3 nucleotides read TGCAGCGTTTGGACAGGGTCTTCGGACGAGCAGTACTTC.

This rearrangement joins TRBV9 to TRBJ1-4, with TRBD1 matching over 10 bases. Germline CDR1 is SGDLS and CDR2 is YYNGEE. The CDR3 runs to 16 residues. The ends lost 2 bases at V and 8 bases at J; junction bases unmatched: 9. The CDR3, as DNA: TGTGCCAGCAGCGTTGGTTGGGACAGGGGACGGGAAAAACTGTTTTTT. Translated: CASSVGWDRGREKLFF.